The 3 T cell receptor beta chains presented below share a single source sample, sequenced in a study of Graves' ophthalmopathy and Graves' hyperthyroidism. Beta-chain TCR CDR3 regions were amplified from RNA transcripts. First-round RT-PCR employed HTBI primers, with a second-round multiplex PCR after it. In TCRdb, the multiplex PCR reads were re-called with MiXCR into one record per CDR3 protein. In the table there are hundreds of thousands of distinct CDR3 sequences, approximately 40% of which are singletons. Sequenced: peripheral blood. The origin of the receptors is an adult man with Graves' ophthalmopathy.

The V gene is TRBV2, the J gene TRBJ1-5, with D perhaps TRBD1 (5 bases). V shed 6 bases and J shed 11 bases, with 14 bases lying between them. Germline assignment: CDR1 SNHLY and CDR2 FYNNEI. This CDR3 spans 12 amino acids. This CDR3 reads CASRGVGQAQHF. The CDR3 nucleotides are TGTGCCAGCAGAGGGGTGGGGCAGGCCCAGCATTTT. Together with reference TRBV2 and TRBJ1-5, the CDR3 gives the full variable domain: EPEVTQTPSHQVTQMGQEVILRCVPISNHLYFYWYRQILGQKVEFLVSFYNNEISEKSEIFDDQFSVERPDGSNFTLKIRSTKLEDSAMYFCASRGVGQAQHFGDGTRLSIL.

V gene TRBV10-3 combines with J gene TRBJ1-2; no reliable D call. CDR1 is ENHRY and CDR2 is SYGVKD in the germline V gene. This CDR3 has 11 residues. Deletions cut 10 bases from V and 0 bases from J, with 6 bases between. The CDR3 DNA follows: TGTGCCACCTGGCCTAACTATGGCTACACCTTC. Encoded protein: CATWPNYGYTF.

The chain combines TRBV7-9 with TRBJ1-4; 8 bases agree with TRBD1. The V segment lost 5 bases and the J segment 8 bases; nucleotides outside the gene matches: 7. Germline loops: CDR1 SEHNR, CDR2 FQNEAQ (reference sequence). The CDR3 has 14 residues. The CDR3: CASSQQGVGEKLFF. DNA for the CDR3: TGTGCCAGCAGCCAACAGGGGGTAGGAGAAAAACTGTTTTTT.